These 29 T cell receptor beta chains were all obtained from the same sample, sequenced in a study of T cell changes during pregnancy in multiple sclerosis. Only in-frame clones appear in the TCRdb table, and some are missing; sequencing was by immunoSEQ multiplex PCR. The table has more than 90,000 clones, over 80% seen once. The sample here was peripheral blood, taken after pregnancy. The receptors derive from a female donor with multiple sclerosis, enrolled in a pregnancy study.

The CDR3 region has the DNA TGTGCCAGCAGCCAACGAGACGGGGTTATCCATTTT. Encoded protein: CASSQRDGVIHF. The rearrangement joins TRBV4-2 to TRBJ1-5; D is uncertain. Trimming pared 2 bases from V and 16 bases from J, leaving 15 bases between. The CDR3 consists of 12 residues. The germline CDR1 and CDR2 sequences are LGHNA and YNFKEQ.

This clone has just one count. The chain couples TRBV5-5 to TRBJ1-6; D may be TRBD1 (6 bases). CDR3 length equals 15 residues. Germline assignment: CDR1 SGHKS and CDR2 YYEKEE (reference sequence). The germline V and J ends were trimmed by 5 bases and 6 bases, with 15 bases remaining between them. In nucleotides, the CDR3 is TGTGCCAGCAGAAGGGGGACCTCACCTAATTCACCCCTCCACTTT. As protein: CASRRGTSPNSPLHF.

The chain combines TRBV27 with TRBJ1-5; 9 bases agree with TRBD1. Germline V lookup: CDR1 MNHEY, CDR2 SMNVEV (reference sequence). Germline trimming cut 4 bases from V and 4 bases from J; bases unmatched to any gene: 8. This CDR3 has 16 amino acids. CDR3 sequence reads: CASSSHGQGHNQPQHF. The CDR3 nucleotides are TGTGCCAGCAGTTCTCACGGACAGGGGCATAATCAGCCCCAGCATTTT.

This clone occurred once. The chain joins TRBV30 to TRBJ2-7; 14 bases are a match to TRBD2. Germline V gene data show CDR1 as GTSNPN and CDR2 as SVGIG (reference sequence). V lost 4 bases, J lost 0 bases, and 14 bases stayed unmatched. The CDR3 sequence is 19 residues long. The DNA of the CDR3 is TGTGCCTGGAAGGGACTAGCGGGAGCGGGGCATTTGGGCTCCTACGAGCAGTACTTC. It yields the protein CAWKGLAGAGHLGSYEQYF.

The gene calls are TRBV27 and TRBJ1-3, with unresolved D. Deletions cut 4 bases from V and 0 bases from J, with 4 bases between. Germline loops: CDR1 MNHEY, CDR2 SMNVEV (reference sequence). The CDR3 length is 13 residues. The CDR3 region has the DNA TGTGCCAGCAGTTCAGGCTCTGGAAACACCATATATTTT. Translated, it gives CASSSGSGNTIYF.

The chain is built from TRBV7-2 and TRBJ2-2; 8 nucleotides align to TRBD2. CDR1 is SGHTA, CDR2 FQGNSA, per germline. The CDR3 has 15 residues. V lost 5 bases, J lost 6 bases, and 8 bases stayed unmatched. This CDR3 is CASSPGGALAGELFF. In DNA form, the CDR3 reads TGTGCCAGCAGCCCCGGGGGGGCCCTGGCCGGGGAGCTGTTTTTT.

This rearrangement joins TRBV27 to TRBJ2-1, with TRBD2 identical over 15 bases. CDR1 MNHEY and CDR2 SMNVEV come from the germline V gene (reference sequence). This CDR3 is built from 19 residues. J lost 5 bases, V lost 8 bases, and 16 bases had no gene match. CDR3 amino acids: CASRILGLAGGGGDNEQFF. CDR3 bases: TGTGCCAGCCGAATTCTGGGACTAGCGGGAGGAGGGGGAGACAATGAGCAGTTCTTC.

This clone was found a few times. Other nucleotide sequences from this sample produce the same CDR3. In nucleotides, the CDR3 is TGTGCCAGCAGTGTACAGGGATACGAGCAGTACTTC. It yields the protein CASSVQGYEQYF. This sequence joins TRBV2 and TRBJ2-7; the D gene is possibly TRBD1 (6 bases). Trimming removed 4 bases at V and 4 bases at J, with 8 bases between. CDR1 SNHLY and CDR2 FYNNEI come from the germline V gene. The CDR3 runs to 12 residues.

V and J are TRBV18 and TRBJ1-2; 10 bases match TRBD1. V gave up 3 bases and J gave up 2 bases; unmatched junction bases: 9. CDR1 is KGHSH and CDR2 is LQKENI in the germline V gene. The CDR3 is 17 residues long. The DNA for the CDR3 is TGTGCCAGCTCACCTGTAACACCGGGACAGGGGAACTATGGCTACACCTTC. Translation gives CASSPVTPGQGNYGYTF.

The chain joins TRBV29-1 to TRBJ2-7; perhaps TRBD2 as D (5 bases). V lost 4 bases to trimming and J lost 9 bases, with 19 bases between them. The CDR3 runs 13 residues. CDR1 and CDR2 (germline): SQVTM, ANQGSEA. CDR3 sequence (DNA): TGCAGCGTTGGGGAGACTATCCTCGCCGGGCAGTACTTC. Residues: CSVGETILAGQYF.

This CDR3 is CASSLGGWGYTF. The CDR3, as DNA: TGTGCCAGCAGTTTAGGGGGTTGGGGCTACACCTTC. V usage is TRBV6-5 and J usage is TRBJ1-2; the D gene is possibly TRBD1 (6 bases). V lost 4 bases and J 8 bases, leaving 11 bases between the germline ends. This CDR3 has 12 residues. Germline CDR1 reads MNHEY; CDR2 reads SVGAGI.

The table lists this clone with a count of one. The genes are TRBV5-1 and TRBJ2-5, with 7 bases fitting TRBD2. The V gene end was trimmed by 4 bases and the J gene end by 5 bases; junction bases not matched to a gene: 8. CDR3 length: 14 amino acids. In germline, CDR1 is SGHRS, CDR2 YFSETQ. The CDR3 reads CASSKGTNKETQYF. CDR3 DNA sequence: TGCGCCAGCAGCAAAGGGACTAACAAGGAGACCCAGTACTTC. Filled out from reference TRBV5-1 and TRBJ2-5, the complete variable domain reads KAGVTQTPRYLIKTRGQQVTLSCSPISGHRSVSWYQQTPGQGLQFLFEYFSETQRNKGNFPGRFSGRQFSNSRSEMNVSTLELGDSALYLCASSKGTNKETQYFGPGTRLLVL.

The J gene is TRBJ2-7, the V gene TRBV7-2, with TRBD1 as a possible D gene (6 bases). Germline V CDR1 and CDR2: SGHTA, FQGNSA. V was cut by 7 bases and J by 7 bases, with 17 bases left in between. The CDR3 spans 13 residues. The CDR3 region has the DNA TGTGCCAGCACCCCCAGGGGTCTCGGGGAGCAGTACTTC. Residues: CASTPRGLGEQYF.

This clone was counted once. The chain uses TRBV7-3 and TRBJ2-1, with 9 bases identical to TRBD2. This CDR3 spans 18 amino acids. V lost 5 bases to trimming and J lost 8 bases; unmatched junction nucleotides: 19. Germline CDR1 and CDR2: SGHTA and FQGTGA. The CDR3 nucleotides are TGTGCCAGCAGCCTAAGTCGCGGGGGGGCCATGCTATTGGATGAGCAGTTCTTC. It specifies CASSLSRGGAMLLDEQFF.

J is TRBJ2-2 and V is TRBV5-6, with D perhaps matching TRBD2 (6 bases). The CDR3 extends over 17 amino acids. V lost 2 bases to trimming and J lost 1 base, with 15 bases between them. Germline V gene lookup returns CDR1 SGHDT and CDR2 YYEEEE. CDR3 sequence reads: CASSLHAGSGNTGELFF. DNA of the CDR3: TGTGCCAGCAGCTTACATGCGGGGTCCGGGAACACCGGGGAGCTGTTTTTT.

The chain employs TRBV27 and TRBJ2-7; D possibly corresponds to TRBD2 (6 bases). The germline CDR1 and CDR2 sequences are MNHEY and SMNVEV (reference sequence). The CDR3 is 15 residues long. Trimming took 5 bases from V and 2 from J, leaving 16 bases between them. The CDR3 DNA is TGTGCCAGCAGTGTGATAGGCGGGACGACCTACGAGCAGTACTTC. It translates to CASSVIGGTTYEQYF.

CDR3 sequence reads: CASSHRDSFYEQYF. The CDR3 bases are TGTGCCAGCAGCCACCGGGACAGTTTCTACGAGCAGTACTTC. The V gene is TRBV14, the J gene TRBJ2-7; 7 nucleotides line up with TRBD1. This CDR3 comprises 14 residues. The junction had 5 bases not matched to a gene; V was cut back by 3 bases and J by 3 bases. Germline-derived CDR1 and CDR2 are SGHDN and FVKESK.

J is TRBJ1-1 and V is TRBV9; a possible D gene is TRBD1 (6 bases). Germline V gene sequence: CDR1 SGDLS, CDR2 YYNGEE. This CDR3 region has 18 residues. Trimming stripped 4 bases from V and 2 bases from J, with 24 bases between. CDR3 in amino acids: CASSSRGGWVGGNTEAFF. The CDR3 bases are TGTGCCAGCAGCTCCCGGGGGGGATGGGTCGGGGGCAACACTGAAGCTTTCTTT.

The chain is built from TRBV7-2 and TRBJ2-5; 8 bases align to TRBD2. From germline, CDR1 is SGHTA and CDR2 FQGNSA. The J segment lost 2 bases and the V segment lost 5 bases, leaving 4 bases of the junction unmatched. The length of the CDR3 is 14 residues. Written as DNA, the CDR3 is TGTGCCAGCAGCCCCGGACTAGCTCAAGAGACCCAGTACTTC. It is translated as CASSPGLAQETQYF.

The rearrangement joins TRBV18 to TRBJ2-1; tentative D call: TRBD2 (6 bases). Germline V gene data show CDR1 as KGHSH and CDR2 as LQKENI. The CDR3 runs to 15 residues. Trimming pared 0 bases from V and 9 bases from J, leaving 15 bases between. CDR3 nucleotide sequence: TGTGCCAGCTCACCACCGGGACTGCCCGCAGGTGAGCAGTTCTTC. Its protein product is CASSPPGLPAGEQFF.

This rearrangement joins TRBV2 to TRBJ2-1; 7 positions match TRBD1. V gave up 4 bases and J gave up 3 bases; unmatched junction bases: 3. Germline V gene data show CDR1 as SNHLY and CDR2 as FYNNEI. The CDR3 contains 14 residues. The CDR3, as DNA: TGTGCCAGCAGTGGGGACAGATTCTACAATGAGCAGTTCTTC. Its translation is CASSGDRFYNEQFF.

Of note for this clone: This CDR3 fails to terminate in the conserved phenylalanine or tryptophan, so it likely reflects a read error. Because the CDR3's place on the DNA is in doubt, the DNA is left out and the CDR3 is given as listed by TCRdb. J is TRBJ1-5 and V is TRBV21-1. TRBV21-1 has pseudogene status. From its first to its last residue, the CDR3 has 12 amino acids. CDR3 sequence reads: CASSTLDRGGIC.

V is TRBV18 and J is TRBJ1-2; TRBD1 agrees at 7 bases. CDR3 length: 14 residues. V dropped 3 bases and J dropped 5; count of bases not matched to a gene: 6. Germline V CDR1 and CDR2: KGHSH, LQKENI. Here the CDR3 DNA reads TGTGCCAGCTCACCGGAGACAGGGAGATATGGCTACACCTTC. It codes for CASSPETGRYGYTF.

This chain connects TRBV30 to TRBJ1-2; no definite D call. This CDR3 has 12 amino acids. Germline values: CDR1 GTSNPN, CDR2 SVGIG (reference sequence). Deletions cut 0 bases from V and 4 bases from J, with 6 bases between. CDR3: CAWSVAIYGYTF. The CDR3 bases are TGTGCCTGGAGTGTAGCCATCTATGGCTACACCTTC.

This clone was seen many times. The chain carries TRBV30 and TRBJ2-1; the match to TRBD1 covers 7 bases. Unmatched junction bases numbered 7, after V lost 5 bases and J lost 6 bases. From germline, CDR1 is GTSNPN and CDR2 SVGIG (reference sequence). This CDR3 comprises 13 residues. The CDR3 protein is CAWDRAQGNEQFF. The CDR3 DNA reads as TGTGCCTGGGACAGGGCCCAGGGCAATGAGCAGTTCTTC.

The chain uses TRBV7-9 and TRBJ2-7; TRBD1 aligns across 8 bases. The CDR3 covers 18 residues. The V segment lost 5 bases and the J segment 2 bases; nucleotides outside the gene matches: 17. CDR1 is SEHNR, CDR2 FQNEAQ, per germline (reference sequence). The CDR3 protein is CASSPPLRTGLLTYEQYF. CDR3 DNA sequence: TGTGCCAGCAGCCCCCCTCTCCGGACAGGGCTTCTGACCTACGAGCAGTACTTC.

V gene TRBV5-6 combines with J gene TRBJ1-5; D might be TRBD1 (6 bases). Germline CDR1 is SGHDT and CDR2 is YYEEEE. This CDR3 is 14 amino acids long. V lost 4 bases and J 3 bases, leaving 11 bases between the germline ends. CDR3 sequence reads: CASSLTGSNQPQHF. The CDR3 DNA reads TGTGCCAGCAGCCTCACAGGGTCCAATCAGCCCCAGCATTTT.

The gene calls are TRBV29-1 and TRBJ1-2, with 7 bases identical to TRBD1. The CDR3 extends over 13 amino acids. V trimming: 3 bases; J trimming: 8 bases; junction bases outside the gene matches: 9. Germline lookup yields CDR1 SQVTM and CDR2 ANQGSEA. CDR3: CSVEGQGVVGYTF. CDR3 sequence (DNA): TGCAGCGTTGAGGGGCAGGGGGTAGTAGGCTACACCTTC.

The chain links TRBV27 to TRBJ1-4; D is perhaps TRBD1 (5 bases). Trimming took off 0 bases at V and 7 bases at J, with 9 bases between the two ends. CDR3 length: 14 amino acids. Germline V gives CDR1 MNHEY, CDR2 SMNVEV (reference sequence). The CDR3 protein is CASSLSGVGEKLFF. CDR3 bases: TGTGCCAGCAGTTTATCAGGGGTGGGTGAAAAACTGTTTTTT.